Detailed here is one T cell receptor (beta chain). Its antigen is as yet unknown. These data come from a study of cytomegalovirus exposure and HLA in healthy donors. The CDR3 runs to 15 residues. The V and J ends lost 6 bases and 2 bases respectively, with 16 bases between them. The germline V gene has CDR1 MDHEN and CDR2 SYDVKM. PCR primers comprised 60 Vbeta and 13 Jbeta primers. Profiling relied on immunoSEQ multiplex PCR, and the TCRdb table lists in-frame clones only, not all of them. Of about 140,000 clones in the sample, about four fifths are singletons; the top ten hold about 3.4%. General observations from the study: Analysis was carried out at a later point, and it linked a missense DCLRE1C variant to TCR beta V- and J-gene trimming.

V is TRBV28 and J is TRBJ1-1, with D maybe TRBD1 (6 bases). The sequenced sample consisted of PBMCs. The receptor was isolated from a man between 18 and 35 years old in good health and CMV-seropositive. In DNA, the CDR3 is TGTGCCAGCAGCCCCGGGACATCAGGAAACACTGAAGCTTTCTTT. Its protein is CASSPGTSGNTEAFF.